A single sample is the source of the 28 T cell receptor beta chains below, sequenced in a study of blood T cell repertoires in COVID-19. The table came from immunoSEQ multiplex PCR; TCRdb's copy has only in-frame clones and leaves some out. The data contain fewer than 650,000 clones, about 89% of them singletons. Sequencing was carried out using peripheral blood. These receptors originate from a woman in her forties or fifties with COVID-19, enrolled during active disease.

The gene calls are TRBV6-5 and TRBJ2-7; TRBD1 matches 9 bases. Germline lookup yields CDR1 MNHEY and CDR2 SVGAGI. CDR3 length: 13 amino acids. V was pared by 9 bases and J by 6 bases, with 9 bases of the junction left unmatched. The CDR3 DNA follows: TGTGCCAGTCGTACCGGGACAGGGACCGAGCAGTACTTC. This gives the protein CASRTGTGTEQYF.

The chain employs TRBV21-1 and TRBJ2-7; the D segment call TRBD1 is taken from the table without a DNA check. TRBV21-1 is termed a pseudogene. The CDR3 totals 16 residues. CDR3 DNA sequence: TGTGCCAGCAGCAAAGAAGGGCAGGGGGTGTCCTACGAGCAGTACTTC. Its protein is CASSKEGQGVSYEQYF.

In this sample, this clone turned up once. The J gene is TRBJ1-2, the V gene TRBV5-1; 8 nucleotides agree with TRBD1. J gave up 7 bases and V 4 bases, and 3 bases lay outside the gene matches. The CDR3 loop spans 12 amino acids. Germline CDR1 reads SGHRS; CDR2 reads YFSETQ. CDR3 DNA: TGCGCCAGCAGCGTGACAGGGGTTGGCTACACCTTC. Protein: CASSVTGVGYTF.

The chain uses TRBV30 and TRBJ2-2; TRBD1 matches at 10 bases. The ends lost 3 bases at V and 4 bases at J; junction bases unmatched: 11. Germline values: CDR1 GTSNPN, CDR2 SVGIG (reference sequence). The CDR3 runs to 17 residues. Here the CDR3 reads CAWSWTGGTGSTGELFF. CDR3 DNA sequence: TGTGCCTGGAGCTGGACAGGGGGAACCGGAAGCACCGGGGAGCTGTTTTTT.

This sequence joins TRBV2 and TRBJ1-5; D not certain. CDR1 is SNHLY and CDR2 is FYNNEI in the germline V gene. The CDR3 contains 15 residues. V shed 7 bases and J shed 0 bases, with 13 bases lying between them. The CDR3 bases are TGTGCCAGCACGGTGGAGCGGTATAGCAATCAGCCCCAGCATTTT. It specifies CASTVERYSNQPQHF.

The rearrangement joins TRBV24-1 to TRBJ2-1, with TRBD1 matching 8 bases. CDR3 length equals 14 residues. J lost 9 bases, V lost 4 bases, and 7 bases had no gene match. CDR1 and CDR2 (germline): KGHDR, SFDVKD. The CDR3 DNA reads TGTGCCACCAGTGACCGTGACAGGGGCAGTGAGCAGTTCTTC. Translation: CATSDRDRGSEQFF.

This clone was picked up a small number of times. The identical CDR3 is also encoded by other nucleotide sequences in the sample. The CDR3, as DNA: TGTGCCAGCAGCCGAGAGGGCAATCAGCCCCAGCATTTT. It codes for CASSREGNQPQHF. The chain has TRBV7-9 and TRBJ1-5; the D is unclear. The germline gives CDR1 SEHNR, CDR2 FQNEAQ (reference sequence). Trimming shortened V by 5 bases and J by 2 bases, and 7 bases separated the two germline ends. CDR3 length: 13 residues.

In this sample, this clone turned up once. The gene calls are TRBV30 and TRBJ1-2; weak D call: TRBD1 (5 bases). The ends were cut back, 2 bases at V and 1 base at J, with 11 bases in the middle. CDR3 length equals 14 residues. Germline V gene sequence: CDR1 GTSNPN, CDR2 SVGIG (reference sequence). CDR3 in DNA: TGTGCCTGGAGTCCGGGACTGAGTAACTATGGCTACACCTTC. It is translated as CAWSPGLSNYGYTF. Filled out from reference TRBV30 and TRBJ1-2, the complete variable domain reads SQTIHQWPATLVQPVGSPLSLECTVEGTSNPNLYWYRQAAGRGLQLLFYSVGIGQISSEVPQNLSASRPQDRQFILSSKKLLLSDSGFYLCAWSPGLSNYGYTFGSGTRLTVV.

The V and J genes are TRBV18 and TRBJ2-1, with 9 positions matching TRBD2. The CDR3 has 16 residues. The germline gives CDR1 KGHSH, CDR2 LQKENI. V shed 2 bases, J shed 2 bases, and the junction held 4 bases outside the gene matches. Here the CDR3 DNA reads TGTGCCAGCTCACCAGAACTAGCGGGTCCCTACAATGAGCAGTTCTTC. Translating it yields CASSPELAGPYNEQFF.

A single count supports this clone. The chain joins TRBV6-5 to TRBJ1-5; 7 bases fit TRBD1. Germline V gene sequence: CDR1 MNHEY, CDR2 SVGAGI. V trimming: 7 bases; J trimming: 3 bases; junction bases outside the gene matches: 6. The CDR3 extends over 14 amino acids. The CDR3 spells CASTPGQFNQPQHF. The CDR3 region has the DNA TGTGCCAGCACCCCGGGACAGTTCAATCAGCCCCAGCATTTT.

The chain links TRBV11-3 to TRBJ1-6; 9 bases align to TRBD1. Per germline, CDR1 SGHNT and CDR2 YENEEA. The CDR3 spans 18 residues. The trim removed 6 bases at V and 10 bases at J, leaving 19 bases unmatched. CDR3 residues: CASSSGTGNSCGKSPLHF. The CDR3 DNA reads TGTGCCAGCAGTTCCGGGACAGGGAATAGCTGCGGAAAGTCACCCCTCCACTTT.

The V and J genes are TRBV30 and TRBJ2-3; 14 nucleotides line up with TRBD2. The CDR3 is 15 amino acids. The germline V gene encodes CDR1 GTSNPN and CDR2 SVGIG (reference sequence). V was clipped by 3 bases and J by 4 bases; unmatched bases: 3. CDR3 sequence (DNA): TGTGCCTGGAGCCTGGGACTAGCGGGGGCAGATACGCAGTATTTT. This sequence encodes CAWSLGLAGADTQYF.

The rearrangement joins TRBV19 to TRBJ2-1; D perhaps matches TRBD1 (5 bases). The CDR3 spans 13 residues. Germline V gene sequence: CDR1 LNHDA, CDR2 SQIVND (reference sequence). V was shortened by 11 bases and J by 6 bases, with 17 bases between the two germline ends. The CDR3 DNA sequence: TGTGCCGTGGGGCAGGGTACGGCCAATGAGCAGTTCTTC. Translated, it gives CAVGQGTANEQFF.

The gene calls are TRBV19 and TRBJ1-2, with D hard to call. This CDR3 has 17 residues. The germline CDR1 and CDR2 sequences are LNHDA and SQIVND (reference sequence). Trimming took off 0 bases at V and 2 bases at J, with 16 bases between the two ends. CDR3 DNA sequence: TGTGCCAGTAGTATAGACGGGAGAACAAGCAAGAACTATGGCTACACCTTC. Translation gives CASSIDGRTSKNYGYTF.

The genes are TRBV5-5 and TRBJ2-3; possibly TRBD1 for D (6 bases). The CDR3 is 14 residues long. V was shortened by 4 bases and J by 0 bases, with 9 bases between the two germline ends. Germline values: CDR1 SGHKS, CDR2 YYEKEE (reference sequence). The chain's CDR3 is CASSGGFSTDTQYF. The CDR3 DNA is TGTGCCAGCAGCGGGGGCTTCAGCACAGATACGCAGTATTTT.

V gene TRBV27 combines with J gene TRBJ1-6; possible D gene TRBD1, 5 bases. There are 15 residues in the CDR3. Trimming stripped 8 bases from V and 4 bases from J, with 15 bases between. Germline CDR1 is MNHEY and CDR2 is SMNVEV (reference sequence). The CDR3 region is CASYLWGLYNSPLHF. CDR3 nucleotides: TGTGCCAGCTACTTATGGGGCCTATATAATTCACCCCTCCACTTT.

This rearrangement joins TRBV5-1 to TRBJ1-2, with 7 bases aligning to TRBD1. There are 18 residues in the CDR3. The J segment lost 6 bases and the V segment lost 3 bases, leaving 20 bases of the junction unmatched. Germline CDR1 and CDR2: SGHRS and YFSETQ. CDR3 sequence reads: CASSSKTSTGTEGNGYTF. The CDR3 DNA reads TGCGCCAGCAGCTCTAAGACATCTACCGGGACAGAAGGGAATGGCTACACCTTC.

In DNA, the CDR3 is TGTGCCAGCAGCTTCAACAGGGGCGCCCAAGAGACCCAGTACTTC. Protein sequence: CASSFNRGAQETQYF. The J gene is TRBJ2-5, the V gene TRBV6-5, with 7 bases fitting TRBD1. The CDR3 sequence is 15 residues long. CDR1 is MNHEY and CDR2 is SVGAGI in the germline V gene. The ends lost 6 bases at V and 1 base at J; junction bases unmatched: 8.

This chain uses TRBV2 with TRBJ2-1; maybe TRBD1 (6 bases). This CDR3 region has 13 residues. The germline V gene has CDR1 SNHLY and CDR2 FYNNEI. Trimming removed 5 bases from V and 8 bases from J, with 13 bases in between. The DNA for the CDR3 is TGTGCCAGCAGTAGAGTCAGGGGCGATGAGCAGTTCTTC. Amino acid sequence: CASSRVRGDEQFF.

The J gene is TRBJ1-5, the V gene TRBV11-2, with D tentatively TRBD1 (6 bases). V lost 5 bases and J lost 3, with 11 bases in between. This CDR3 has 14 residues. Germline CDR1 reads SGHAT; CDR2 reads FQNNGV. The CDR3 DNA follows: TGTGCCAGCAGCATGGACAGTTACAATCAGCCCCAGCATTTT. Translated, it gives CASSMDSYNQPQHF.

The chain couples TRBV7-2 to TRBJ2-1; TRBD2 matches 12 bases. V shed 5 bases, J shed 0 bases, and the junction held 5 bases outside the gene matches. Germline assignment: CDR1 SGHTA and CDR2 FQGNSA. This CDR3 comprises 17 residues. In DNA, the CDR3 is TGTGCCAGCAGCCCGACTAGCGGGGGCAGCTCCTACAATGAGCAGTTCTTC. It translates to CASSPTSGGSSYNEQFF.

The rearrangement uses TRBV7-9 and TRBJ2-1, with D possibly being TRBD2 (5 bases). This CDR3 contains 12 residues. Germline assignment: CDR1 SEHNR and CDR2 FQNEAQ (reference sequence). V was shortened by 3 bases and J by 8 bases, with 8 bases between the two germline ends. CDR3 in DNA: TGTGCCAGCAGCTTGCACGGGGATGAGCAGTTCTTC. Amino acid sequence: CASSLHGDEQFF.

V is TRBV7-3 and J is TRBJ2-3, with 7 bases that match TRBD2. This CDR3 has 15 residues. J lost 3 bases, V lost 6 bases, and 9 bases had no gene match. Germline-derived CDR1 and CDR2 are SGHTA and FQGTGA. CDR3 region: CASSLSGGITDTQYF. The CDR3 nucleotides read TGTGCCAGCAGTTTGTCCGGGGGGATTACAGATACGCAGTATTTT. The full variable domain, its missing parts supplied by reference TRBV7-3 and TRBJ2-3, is GAGVSQTPSNKVTEKGKYVELRCDPISGHTALYWYRQSLGQGPEFLIYFQGTGAADDSGLPNDRFFAVRPEGSVSTLKIQRTERGDSAVYLCASSLSGGITDTQYFGPGTRLTVL.

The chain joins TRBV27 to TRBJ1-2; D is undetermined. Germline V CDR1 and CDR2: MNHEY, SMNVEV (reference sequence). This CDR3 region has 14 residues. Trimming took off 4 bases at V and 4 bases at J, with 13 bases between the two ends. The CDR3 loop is CASSSRRTGYGYTF. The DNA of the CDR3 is TGTGCCAGCAGTTCAAGACGCACGGGCTATGGCTACACCTTC.

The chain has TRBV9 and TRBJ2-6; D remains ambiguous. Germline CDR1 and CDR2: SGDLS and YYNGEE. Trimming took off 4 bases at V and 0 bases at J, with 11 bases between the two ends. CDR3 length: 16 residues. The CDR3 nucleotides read TGTGCCAGCAGCTCAACCGTACTCTCTGGGGCCAACGTCCTGACTTTC. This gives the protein CASSSTVLSGANVLTF. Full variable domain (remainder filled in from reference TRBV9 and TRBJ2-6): DSGVTQTPKHLITATGQRVTLRCSPRSGDLSVYWYQQSLDQGLQFLIQYYNGEERAKGNILERFSAQQFPDLHSELNLSSLELGDSALYFCASSSTVLSGANVLTFGAGSRLTVL.

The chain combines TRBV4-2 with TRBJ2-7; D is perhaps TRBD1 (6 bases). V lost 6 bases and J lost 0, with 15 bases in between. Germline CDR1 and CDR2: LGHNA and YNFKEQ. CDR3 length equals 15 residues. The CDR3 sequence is CASRPQGPSSYEQYF. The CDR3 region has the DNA TGTGCCAGCAGACCCCAGGGGCCGAGCTCCTACGAGCAGTACTTC.

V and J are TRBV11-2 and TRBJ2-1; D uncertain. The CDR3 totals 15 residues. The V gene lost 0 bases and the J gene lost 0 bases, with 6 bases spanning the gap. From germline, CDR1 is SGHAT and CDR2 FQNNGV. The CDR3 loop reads CASSLELHSYNEQFF. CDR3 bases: TGTGCCAGCAGCTTAGAACTGCACTCCTACAATGAGCAGTTCTTC.

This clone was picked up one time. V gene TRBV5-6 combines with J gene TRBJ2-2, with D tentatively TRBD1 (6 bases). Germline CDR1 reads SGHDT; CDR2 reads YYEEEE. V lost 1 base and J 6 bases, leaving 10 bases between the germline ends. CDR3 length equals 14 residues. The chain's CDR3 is CASSLFEGAGELFF. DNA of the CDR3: TGTGCCAGCAGCTTGTTTGAGGGGGCCGGGGAGCTGTTTTTT. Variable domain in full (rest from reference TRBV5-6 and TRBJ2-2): DAGVTQSPTHLIKTRGQQVTLRCSPKSGHDTVSWYQQALGQGPQFIFQYYEEEERQRGNFPDRFSGHQFPNYSSELNVNALLLGDSALYLCASSLFEGAGELFFGEGSRLTVL.